This section outlines one TCR beta chain sequence together with its context. This clone was picked up a small number of times. Its antigen is currently not known. Base qualities are not at hand, and no much larger clone is one base apart. The donors belonged to the validation cohort of around 120 subjects, which was separate from the 666-subject first cohort. This entry is derived from a study of cytomegalovirus exposure and HLA in healthy donors (dated by TCRdb to about 2017). A note on the overall study: A later analysis indicated that the 120 or so validation repertoires were generated on the platform also employed for the roughly 730 repertoires of the first cohort. The study was designed to test whether signatures of past pathogen exposure could be identified by cataloging public T cell receptors. In addition to the first cohort of several hundred subjects, a separate validation cohort of 130 or so different subjects was used. The study combined high-throughput TCR immunosequencing, statistical association of individual TCRs with disease status, and machine learning to predict cytomegalovirus infection status.

Points the paper makes about the study in general: It was suggested by the authors that the approach could potentially be generalized to other disease states and immunological phenotypes. The study listed 164 TCR beta chains as associated with cytomegalovirus. A later analysis lacked HLA typing for the validation cohort, so it scored co-occurrence in that cohort across all 120 or so repertoires. A few of the identified cytomegalovirus-associated TCR beta chains were confirmed in vitro to be specific for cytomegalovirus antigens. In a later analysis, TCRs clustered in the first cohort were found to also tend to co-occur in the approximately 110 validation repertoires, with about 94% of cluster scores above 0. Across donors, most TCR sequences were observed very rarely, whereas some public TCRs were present in many individuals. The classifier was reported to diagnose cytomegalovirus status with high specificity and sensitivity in both the original cohort and the validation cohort.

Libraries were made using the immunoSEQ multiplex PCR assay. Per the authors' processing: A statistical classification framework was built to diagnose cytomegalovirus status from the catalog of TCR beta chain sequences. TCRdb provides this immuneACCESS table in a form limited to in-frame rearrangements. Some clones are lacking; in checked studies, under half of them reflect an unresolved V gene, and why the rest are absent is not known. V, J and clone size were drawn from that table, and D and trimming were deduced from the DNA. In this sample the table shows some 170,000 clones, 84% of which occur a single time. Of the sample, about a tenth is held by the ten largest clones. Taken from the germline V gene (reference sequence), the CDR1 and CDR2 loops are MNHEY and SMNVEV. V gives up 8 bases and J gives up 2 bases, and the segment between their germline ends measures 13 bases. Counted from cysteine to phenylalanine, this CDR3 has 14 amino acids. Only the CDR3 region is kept as DNA, spanning 42 bases read in frame from base 1.

This sequence uses TRBV27 and TRBJ1-5; the D gene is possibly TRBD1, with 6 bases matching. The origin of this receptor is a man aged 25 to 40 in good health and CMV-seropositive. Sequencing was performed on PBMCs. The CDR3 in this case is CASAGGLGNQPQHF. The sequenced DNA is TGTGCCAGCGCCGGGGGGCTGGGCAATCAGCCCCAGCATTTT.